This T cell receptor (beta chain) was sequenced for a study of cytomegalovirus exposure and HLA in healthy donors. Points from the study as a whole: As was reported, the HLA-A and HLA-B alleles of most subjects were accurately predicted from TCR beta sequences. Cytomegalovirus association was assigned to some 160 TCR beta chains. As was reported, the classifier diagnosed cytomegalovirus status with high specificity and sensitivity.

In the case of this clone: What it binds is not known. The germline gene is not matched at one end of the junction; a read error may be the cause.

Amplification used 60 Vbeta primers and 13 Jbeta primers. Profiled with immunoSEQ multiplex PCR; TCRdb holds only in-frame clones, not every one. The sample holds approximately 79,000 clones, 70% to 80% seen once. Germline CDR1 and CDR2: SGHTA and FQGNSA. CDR3 length: 14 residues. Material: PBMCs. The chain couples TRBV7-2 to TRBJ1-2; D not resolved. The TCR originated in a man between 40 and 49 years old in good health and CMV-seropositive. The CDR3 reads CDSSLDVGSGGYTF. CDR3 in DNA: TGTGACAGCAGCTTAGACGTGGGGAGTGGTGGCTACACCTTC.